This T cell receptor beta chain was captured in a study of blood T cells in healthy people across ages. About this clonotype: What it binds is unknown.

A sample-barcoded 5' primer and a J-beta primer mix were used in a second PCR of about 6 to 12 cycles. Each CDR3 protein gets one entry after TCRdb re-called the 5' RACE reads with MiXCR. Altogether hundreds of thousands of distinct CDR3 sequences are present, 20% to 25% being singletons, with the ten largest covering 9.4%. Whole-study findings and limits: With naive T cell percentage, TCR beta diversity showed a strong correlation.

CDR1 is LNHDA, CDR2 SQIVND, per germline (reference sequence). The CDR3 is 15 residues long. The J segment lost 7 bases and the V segment lost 8 bases, leaving 10 bases of the junction unmatched. The same sample was also used in a study of T cells of mothers and their children. That source reports: A few healthy Caucasian mothers served as donors, and their six children did as well. The yield was over 8 million TCR beta CDR3 reads from each mother and approximately 3.1 million from each child. No clones detected were persistent microchimeric T cell clones.

Material for sequencing was blood. The clonotype comes from a boy aged 5-17 years in good health. The chain joins TRBV19 to TRBJ2-2, with 10 bases identical to TRBD2. Here the CDR3 DNA reads TGTGCCAGTGGCGGACTAGCGGAAGTAGGCGGGGAGCTGTTTTTT. This gives the protein CASGGLAEVGGELFF.